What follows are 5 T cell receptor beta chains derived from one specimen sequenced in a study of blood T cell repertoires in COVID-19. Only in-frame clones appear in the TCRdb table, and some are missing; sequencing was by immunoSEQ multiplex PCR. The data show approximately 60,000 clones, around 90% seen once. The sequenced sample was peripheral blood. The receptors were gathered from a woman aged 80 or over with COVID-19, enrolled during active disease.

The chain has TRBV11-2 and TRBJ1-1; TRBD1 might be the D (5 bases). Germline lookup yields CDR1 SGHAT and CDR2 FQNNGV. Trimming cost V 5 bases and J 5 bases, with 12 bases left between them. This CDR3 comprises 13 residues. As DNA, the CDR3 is TGTGCCAGCAGCCTCGGGGGAAGAACTGAAGCTTTCTTT. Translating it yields CASSLGGRTEAFF.

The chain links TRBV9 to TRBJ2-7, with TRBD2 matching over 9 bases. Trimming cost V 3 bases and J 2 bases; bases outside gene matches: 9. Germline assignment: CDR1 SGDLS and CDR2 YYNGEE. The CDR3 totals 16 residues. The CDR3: CASSAGRLAETYEQYF. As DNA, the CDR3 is TGTGCCAGCAGCGCCGGAAGACTAGCGGAGACCTACGAGCAGTACTTC.

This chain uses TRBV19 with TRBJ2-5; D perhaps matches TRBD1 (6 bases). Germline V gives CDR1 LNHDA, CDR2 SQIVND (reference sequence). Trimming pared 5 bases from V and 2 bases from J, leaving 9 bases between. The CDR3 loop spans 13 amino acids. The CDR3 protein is CASSPRGQETQYF. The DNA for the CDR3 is TGTGCCAGTAGTCCCAGGGGACAAGAGACCCAGTACTTC.

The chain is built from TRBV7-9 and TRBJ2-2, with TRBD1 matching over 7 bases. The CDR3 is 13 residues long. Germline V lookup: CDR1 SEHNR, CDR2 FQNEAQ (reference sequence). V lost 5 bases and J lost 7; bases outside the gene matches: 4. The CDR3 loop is CASSPQGIGELFF. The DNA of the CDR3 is TGTGCCAGCAGCCCACAGGGGATCGGGGAGCTGTTTTTT. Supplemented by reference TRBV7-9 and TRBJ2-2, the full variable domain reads DTGVSQNPRHKITKRGQNVTFRCDPISEHNRLYWYRQTLGQGPEFLTYFQNEAQLEKSRLLSDRFSAERPKGSFSTLEIQRTEQGDSAMYLCASSPQGIGELFFGEGSRLTVL.

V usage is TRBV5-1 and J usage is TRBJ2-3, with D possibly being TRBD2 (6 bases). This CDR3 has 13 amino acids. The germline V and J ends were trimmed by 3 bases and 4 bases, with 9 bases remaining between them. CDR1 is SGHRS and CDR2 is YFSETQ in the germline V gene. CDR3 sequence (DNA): TGCGCCAGCAGCTGGGGAGGCTCAGATACGCAGTATTTT. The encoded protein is CASSWGGSDTQYF.